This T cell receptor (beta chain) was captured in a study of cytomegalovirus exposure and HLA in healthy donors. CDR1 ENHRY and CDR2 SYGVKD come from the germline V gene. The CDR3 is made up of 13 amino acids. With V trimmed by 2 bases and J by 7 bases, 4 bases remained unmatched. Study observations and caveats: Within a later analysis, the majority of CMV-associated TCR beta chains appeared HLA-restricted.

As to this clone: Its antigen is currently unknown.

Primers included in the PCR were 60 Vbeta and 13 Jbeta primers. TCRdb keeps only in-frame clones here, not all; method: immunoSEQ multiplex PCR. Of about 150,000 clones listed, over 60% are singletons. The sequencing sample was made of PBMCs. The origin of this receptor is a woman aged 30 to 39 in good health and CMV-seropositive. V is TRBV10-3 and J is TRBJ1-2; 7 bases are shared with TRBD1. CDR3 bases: TGTGCCATCAGTGAGCCAGGGGGAGGTGGCTACACCTTC. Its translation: CAISEPGGGGYTF.